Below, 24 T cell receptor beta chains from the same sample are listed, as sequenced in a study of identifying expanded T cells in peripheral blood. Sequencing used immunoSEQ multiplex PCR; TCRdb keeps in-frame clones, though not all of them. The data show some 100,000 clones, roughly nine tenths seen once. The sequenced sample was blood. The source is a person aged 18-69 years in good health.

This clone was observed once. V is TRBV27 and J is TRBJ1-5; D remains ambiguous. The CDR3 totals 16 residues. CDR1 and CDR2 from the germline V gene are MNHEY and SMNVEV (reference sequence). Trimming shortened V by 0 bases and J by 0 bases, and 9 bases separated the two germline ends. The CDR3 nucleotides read TGTGCCAGCAGTTTATCGCAGCGGAATAGCAATCAGCCCCAGCATTTT. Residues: CASSLSQRNSNQPQHF.

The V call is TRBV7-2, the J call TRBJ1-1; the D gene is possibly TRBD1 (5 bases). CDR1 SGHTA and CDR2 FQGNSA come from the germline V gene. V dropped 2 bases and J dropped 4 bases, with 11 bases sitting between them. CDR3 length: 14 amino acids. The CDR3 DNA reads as TGTGCCAGCAGCTTATGGGGGGATGGCACTGAAGCTTTCTTT. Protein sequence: CASSLWGDGTEAFF.

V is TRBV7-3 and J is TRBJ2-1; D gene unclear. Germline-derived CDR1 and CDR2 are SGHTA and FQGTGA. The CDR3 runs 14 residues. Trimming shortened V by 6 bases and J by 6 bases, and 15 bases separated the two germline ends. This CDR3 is CASRLPGAANEQFF. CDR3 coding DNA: TGTGCCAGCAGGCTCCCTGGTGCAGCCAATGAGCAGTTCTTC.

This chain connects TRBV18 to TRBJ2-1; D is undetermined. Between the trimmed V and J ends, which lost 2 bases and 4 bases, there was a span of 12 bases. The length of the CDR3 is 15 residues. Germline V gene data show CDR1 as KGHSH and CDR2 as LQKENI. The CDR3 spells CASSPGPQQYNEQFF. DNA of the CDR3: TGTGCCAGCTCACCAGGGCCACAGCAATACAATGAGCAGTTCTTC.

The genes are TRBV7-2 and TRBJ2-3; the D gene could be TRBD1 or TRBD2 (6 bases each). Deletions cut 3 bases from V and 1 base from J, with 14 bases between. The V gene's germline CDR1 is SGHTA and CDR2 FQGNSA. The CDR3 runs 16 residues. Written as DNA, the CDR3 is TGTGCCAGCAGCTTCCGATCGGGGGCCCGCACAGATACGCAGTATTTT. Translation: CASSFRSGARTDTQYF.

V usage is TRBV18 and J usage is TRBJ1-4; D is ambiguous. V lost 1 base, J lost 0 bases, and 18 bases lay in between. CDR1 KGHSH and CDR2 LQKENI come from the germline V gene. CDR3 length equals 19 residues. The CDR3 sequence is CASSPQEGATIATNEKLFF. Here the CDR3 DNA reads TGTGCCAGCTCACCACAAGAAGGCGCTACCATTGCAACTAATGAAAAACTGTTTTTT.

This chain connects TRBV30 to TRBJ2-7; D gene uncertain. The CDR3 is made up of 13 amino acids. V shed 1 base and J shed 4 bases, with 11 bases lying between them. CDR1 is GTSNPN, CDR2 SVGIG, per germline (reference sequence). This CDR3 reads CAWSGGSKYEQYF. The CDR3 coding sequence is TGTGCCTGGAGTGGTGGTAGCAAGTACGAGCAGTACTTC.

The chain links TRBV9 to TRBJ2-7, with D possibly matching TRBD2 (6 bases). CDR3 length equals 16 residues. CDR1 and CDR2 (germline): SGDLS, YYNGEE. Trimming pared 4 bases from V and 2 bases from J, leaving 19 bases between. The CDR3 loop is CASSPWEDLPTYEQYF. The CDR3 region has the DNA TGTGCCAGCAGCCCCTGGGAGGACCTACCGACCTACGAGCAGTACTTC.

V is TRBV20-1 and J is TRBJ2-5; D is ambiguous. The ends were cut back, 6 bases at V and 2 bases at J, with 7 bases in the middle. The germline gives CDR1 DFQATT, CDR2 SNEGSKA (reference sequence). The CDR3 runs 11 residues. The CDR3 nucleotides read TGCAGTGCAAACTCTCAAGAGACCCAGTACTTC. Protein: CSANSQETQYF.

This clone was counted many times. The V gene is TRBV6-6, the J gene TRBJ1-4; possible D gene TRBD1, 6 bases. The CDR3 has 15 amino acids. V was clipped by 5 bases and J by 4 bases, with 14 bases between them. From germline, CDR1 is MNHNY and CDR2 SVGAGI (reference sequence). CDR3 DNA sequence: TGTGCCAGCAGTCGGCCGGGACAAAGTAATGAAAAACTGTTTTTT. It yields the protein CASSRPGQSNEKLFF.

The CDR3 reads CSVQSGVVEEQYF. In DNA form, the CDR3 reads TGCAGCGTGCAGTCCGGGGTGGTGGAAGAGCAGTACTTC. The V gene is TRBV29-1, the J gene TRBJ2-7; TRBD2 is a possible D gene (5 bases). CDR3 length: 13 residues. Germline loops: CDR1 SQVTM, CDR2 ANQGSEA. V was pared by 6 bases and J by 7 bases, with 19 bases between.

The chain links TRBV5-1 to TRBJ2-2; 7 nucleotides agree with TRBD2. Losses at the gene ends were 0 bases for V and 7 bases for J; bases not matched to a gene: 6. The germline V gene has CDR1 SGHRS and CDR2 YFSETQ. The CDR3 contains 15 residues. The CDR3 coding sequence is TGCGCCAGCAGCTTGGAGGCGGGAGAGGTCGGGGAGCTGTTTTTT. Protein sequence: CASSLEAGEVGELFF.

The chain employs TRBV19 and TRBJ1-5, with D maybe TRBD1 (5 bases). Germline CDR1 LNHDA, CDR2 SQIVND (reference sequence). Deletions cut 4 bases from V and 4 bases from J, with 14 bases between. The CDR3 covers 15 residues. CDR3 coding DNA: TGTGCCAGTAGTACGGCCAGGAGGACAAATCAGCCCCAGCATTTT. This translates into CASSTARRTNQPQHF.

Written as DNA, the CDR3 is TGTGCCAGCAGTTACTCAGATAGCGGGCCCTACAATGAGCAGTTCTTC. This encodes CASSYSDSGPYNEQFF. The V gene is TRBV6-5, the J gene TRBJ2-1, with 7 positions matching TRBD2. Trimming removed 0 bases from V and 2 bases from J; junction bases left unmatched: 4. The CDR3 has 16 residues. Germline lookup yields CDR1 MNHEY and CDR2 SVGAGI.

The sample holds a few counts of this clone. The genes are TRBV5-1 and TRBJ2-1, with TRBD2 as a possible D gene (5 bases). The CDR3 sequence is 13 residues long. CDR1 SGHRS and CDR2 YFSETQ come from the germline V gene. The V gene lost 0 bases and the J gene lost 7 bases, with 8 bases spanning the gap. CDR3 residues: CASSLVSGNEQFF. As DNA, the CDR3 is TGCGCCAGCAGCTTGGTTTCGGGAAATGAGCAGTTCTTC.

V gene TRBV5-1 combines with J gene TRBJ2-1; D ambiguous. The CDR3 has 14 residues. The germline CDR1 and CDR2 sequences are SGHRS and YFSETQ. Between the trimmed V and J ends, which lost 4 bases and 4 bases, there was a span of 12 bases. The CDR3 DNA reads TGCGCCAGCAGCCTCTCCGCCGGATACAATGAGCAGTTCTTC. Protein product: CASSLSAGYNEQFF.

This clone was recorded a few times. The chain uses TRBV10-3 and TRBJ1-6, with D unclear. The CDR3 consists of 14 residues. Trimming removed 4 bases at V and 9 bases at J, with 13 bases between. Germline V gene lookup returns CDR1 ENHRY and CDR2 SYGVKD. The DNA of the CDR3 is TGTGCCATCAGTGGGACGGAGCCAACTTCACCCCTCCACTTT. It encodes CAISGTEPTSPLHF.

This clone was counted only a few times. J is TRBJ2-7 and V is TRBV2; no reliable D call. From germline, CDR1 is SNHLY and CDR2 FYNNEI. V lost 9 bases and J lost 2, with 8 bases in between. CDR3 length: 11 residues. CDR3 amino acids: CASGVTYEQYF. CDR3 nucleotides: TGTGCCAGTGGGGTAACCTACGAGCAGTACTTC.

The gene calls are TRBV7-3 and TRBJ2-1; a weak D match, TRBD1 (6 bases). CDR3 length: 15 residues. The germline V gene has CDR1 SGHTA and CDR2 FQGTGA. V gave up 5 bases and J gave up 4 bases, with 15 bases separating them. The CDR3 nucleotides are TGTGCCAGCAGCCCCGCCTGGACAGCTTACAATGAGCAGTTCTTC. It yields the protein CASSPAWTAYNEQFF.

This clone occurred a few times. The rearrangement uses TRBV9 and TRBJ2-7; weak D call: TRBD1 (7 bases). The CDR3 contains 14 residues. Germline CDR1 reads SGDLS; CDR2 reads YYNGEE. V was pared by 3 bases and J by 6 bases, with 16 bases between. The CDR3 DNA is TGTGCCAGCAGCGGAGGACTTCAGGGGGGCGAGCAGTACTTC. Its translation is CASSGGLQGGEQYF.

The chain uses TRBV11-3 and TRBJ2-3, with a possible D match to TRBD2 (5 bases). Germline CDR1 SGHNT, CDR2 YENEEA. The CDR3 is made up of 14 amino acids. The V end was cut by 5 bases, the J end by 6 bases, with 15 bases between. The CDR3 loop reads CASSPDSAVDTQYF. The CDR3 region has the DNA TGTGCCAGCAGCCCGGACTCAGCGGTGGATACGCAGTATTTT.

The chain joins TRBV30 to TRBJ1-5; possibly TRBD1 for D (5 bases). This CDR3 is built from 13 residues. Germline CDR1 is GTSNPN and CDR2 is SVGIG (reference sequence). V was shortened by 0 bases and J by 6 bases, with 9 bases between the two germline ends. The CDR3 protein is CAWSVQEAQPQHF. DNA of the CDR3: TGTGCCTGGAGTGTACAGGAGGCTCAGCCCCAGCATTTT.

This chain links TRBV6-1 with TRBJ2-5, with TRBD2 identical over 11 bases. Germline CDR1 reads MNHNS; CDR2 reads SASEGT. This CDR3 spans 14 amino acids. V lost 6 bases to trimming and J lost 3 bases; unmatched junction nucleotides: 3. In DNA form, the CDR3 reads TGTGCCAGCAGCGGACTAGCGGGCAAAGAGACCCAGTACTTC. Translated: CASSGLAGKETQYF.

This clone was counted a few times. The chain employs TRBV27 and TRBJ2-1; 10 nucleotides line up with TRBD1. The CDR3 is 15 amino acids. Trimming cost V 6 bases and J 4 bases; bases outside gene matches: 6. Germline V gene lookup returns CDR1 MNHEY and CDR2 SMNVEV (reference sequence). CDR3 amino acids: CASRRDRGPYNEQFF. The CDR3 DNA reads TGTGCCAGCAGGCGGGACAGGGGCCCGTACAATGAGCAGTTCTTC.